This T cell receptor (beta chain) comes out of a study of blood T cells in healthy people across ages. Details on this clonotype: The antigen remains unidentified.

A J-beta primer mix and a sample-barcoded 5' primer were used in a second PCR of about 6 to 12 cycles. Each cDNA molecule was tagged by a template-switch adaptor with 12 random nucleotides. TCRdb passed the 5' RACE reads through MiXCR, listing each CDR3 protein once. This table holds about 1,800,000 distinct CDR3 sequences, roughly 27% found once. From germline, CDR1 is SGHVS and CDR2 FQNEAQ. The ends were cut back, 2 bases at V and 4 bases at J, with 14 bases in the middle. This CDR3 spans 15 amino acids. Regarding the study as a whole: Unsorted PBMCs prevented conclusive naive versus antigen-experienced comparison. Diversity estimates from one million T cells were considered underestimates.

V usage is TRBV7-8 and J usage is TRBJ1-2, with D maybe TRBD1 (5 bases). The sample was blood. The sequence derives from a woman aged 25 to 45 in good health. CDR3 DNA sequence: TGTGCCAGCAGCTTACGAGGCAGGGTTGCCTATGGCTACACCTTC. Protein product: CASSLRGRVAYGYTF.